Below, 20 T cell receptor beta chains from the same sample are listed, as sequenced in a study of T cells in Graves' hyperthyroidism and ophthalmopathy. RNA transcripts provided the source from which TCR beta CDR3 regions were amplified. In the first-round RT-PCR of the TCR CDR3, the HTBI primer set was used. TCRdb re-called the multiplex PCR reads with MiXCR, one entry per CDR3 protein. This sample has 450,000 to 650,000 distinct CDR3 sequences, with 12% to 15% found just once. What was sequenced was blood. The receptors were sampled from a woman younger than 30 with Graves' ophthalmopathy.

This clonotype has just a few counts. The chain joins TRBV4-3 to TRBJ2-3, with 12 nucleotides matching TRBD2. The germline V gene encodes CDR1 LGHNA and CDR2 YSLEER. Germline trimming cut 0 bases from V and 2 bases from J; bases unmatched to any gene: 6. The CDR3 is 18 residues long. The DNA of the CDR3 is TGCGCCAGCAGCCAAGAATCGACTAGCGGGGGTTTCACAGATACGCAGTATTTT. The encoded protein is CASSQESTSGGFTDTQYF.

This clonotype has ten or more counts. The chain is built from TRBV4-3 and TRBJ2-5, with 8 bases matching TRBD1. The ends lost 3 bases at V and 1 base at J; junction bases unmatched: 4. In germline, CDR1 is LGHNA, CDR2 YSLEER. This CDR3 comprises 15 residues. In nucleotides, the CDR3 is TGCGCCAGCAGCCAGGTAGACAGGGGCCAAGAGACCCAGTACTTC. As protein: CASSQVDRGQETQYF.

This clonotype has at least ten counts. The rearrangement links TRBV12-3 or TRBV12-4 to TRBJ2-4; D is undetermined. Trimming shortened V by 2 bases and J by 1 base, and 12 bases separated the two germline ends. The CDR3 is made up of 16 amino acids. CDR3 bases: TGTGCCAGCAGTTTACATCTGCGGTCTGCCAAAAACATTCAGTACTTC. Amino acid sequence: CASSLHLRSAKNIQYF.

This clonotype showed up many times. This chain uses TRBV3-1 with TRBJ2-7; 11 bases are a match to TRBD2. Germline CDR1 LGHDT, CDR2 YNNKEL (reference sequence). The CDR3 extends over 15 amino acids. V shed 0 bases, J shed 6 bases, and the junction held 4 bases outside the gene matches. CDR3 region: CASSQDALAGGEQYF. The CDR3 DNA reads TGTGCCAGCAGCCAAGATGCGCTAGCGGGAGGCGAGCAGTACTTC.

At least ten counts were recorded for this clonotype. The chain links TRBV20-1 to TRBJ1-2; D uncertain. The CDR3 loop spans 11 amino acids. Germline values: CDR1 DFQATT, CDR2 SNEGSKA (reference sequence). The V end lost 6 bases, the J end lost 4 bases, and 9 bases lay between the germline ends. The CDR3 reads CSAPTRYGYTF. CDR3 nucleotide sequence: TGCAGTGCCCCCACTCGCTATGGCTACACCTTC.

This clonotype was counted ten times or more. The J gene is TRBJ2-1, the V gene TRBV6-2 or TRBV6-3; 7 positions match TRBD1. The CDR3 is made up of 19 amino acids. Germline CDR1 MNHEY, CDR2 SVGEGT. With V trimmed by 2 bases and J by 0 bases, 13 bases remained unmatched. In nucleotides, the CDR3 is TGTGCCAGCAGTTACCCTCCGCGACAACAGGGGACCTCCTACAATGAGCAGTTCTTC. Its translation: CASSYPPRQQGTSYNEQFF.

This clonotype was observed at least ten times. The chain combines TRBV7-2 with TRBJ2-1, with no clear D. The CDR3 contains 14 residues. The V gene's germline CDR1 is SGHTA and CDR2 FQGNSA. The V gene lost 2 bases and the J gene lost 5 bases, with 10 bases spanning the gap. CDR3 in amino acids: CASSLNWANNEQFF. In DNA form, the CDR3 reads TGTGCCAGCAGCTTAAACTGGGCAAACAATGAGCAGTTCTTC.

This clonotype was counted at least ten times. This chain connects TRBV11-2 to TRBJ2-7; TRBD2 aligns across 13 bases. Unmatched junction bases numbered 6, after V lost 5 bases and J lost 2 bases. The V gene's germline CDR1 is SGHAT and CDR2 FQNNGV. This CDR3 is built from 16 residues. The CDR3 bases are TGTGCCAGCAGCCGGACTAGCGGGAGAGGTCCCTACGAGCAGTACTTC. This encodes CASSRTSGRGPYEQYF.

This clonotype was recorded many times. V is TRBV12-3 or TRBV12-4 and J is TRBJ1-2, with 7 bases that match TRBD1. Trimming removed 5 bases from V and 3 bases from J; junction bases left unmatched: 9. The CDR3 is 15 amino acids. The CDR3 DNA is TGTGCCAGCAGTCCGCACAGGGGCTTGGACTATGGCTACACCTTC. Residues: CASSPHRGLDYGYTF.

This clonotype occurred many times. This chain uses TRBV7-2 with TRBJ1-2, with a tentative D call TRBD1 (5 bases). Germline V gives CDR1 SGHTA, CDR2 FQGNSA. The CDR3 loop spans 12 amino acids. V was clipped by 5 bases and J by 7 bases, with 11 bases between them. The CDR3 nucleotides are TGTGCCAGCAGCCAGCTTGGGGCTGGCTACACCTTC. This encodes CASSQLGAGYTF.

In its sample, this clonotype was seen many times. The V and J genes are TRBV27 and TRBJ2-2, with D perhaps given as TRBD1 or TRBD2 (6 bases each). Deletions cut 5 bases from V and 4 bases from J, with 23 bases between. Germline V gene data show CDR1 as MNHEY and CDR2 as SMNVEV (reference sequence). The CDR3 is made up of 18 amino acids. DNA for the CDR3: TGTGCCAGCAGTCACCCGGAACCGGGGGCGCGCGGCACCGGGGAGCTGTTTTTT. It encodes CASSHPEPGARGTGELFF.

This chain joins TRBV9 and TRBJ2-6; D is possibly TRBD1 (6 bases). CDR1 and CDR2 (germline): SGDLS, YYNGEE. V dropped 0 bases and J dropped 0 bases, with 7 bases sitting between them. The CDR3 runs 16 residues. DNA for the CDR3: TGTGCCAGCAGCGTAGAGGGGGTCTCTGGGGCCAACGTCCTGACTTTC. This encodes CASSVEGVSGANVLTF.

The CDR3 bases are TGCGCCAGCAGCCAAGATGAGAATGCTTATAATTCACCCCTCCACTTT. It codes for CASSQDENAYNSPLHF. J is TRBJ1-6 and V is TRBV4-3; D remains unclear. The CDR3 extends over 16 amino acids. V lost 0 bases and J lost 4, with 10 bases in between. The V gene's germline CDR1 is LGHNA and CDR2 YSLEER.

The CDR3 is CASSQVTEANYGYTF. As DNA, the CDR3 is TGTGCCAGCAGCCAAGTCACGGAAGCTAACTATGGCTACACCTTC. The chain recombines TRBV3-1 with TRBJ1-2; no definite D call. CDR1 LGHDT and CDR2 YNNKEL come from the germline V gene (reference sequence). This CDR3 is 15 amino acids long. Trimming took 1 base from V and 0 from J, leaving 9 bases between them.

This clonotype came up many times. This chain links TRBV6-1 with TRBJ1-5, with unresolved D. The CDR3 has 13 residues. Germline loops: CDR1 MNHNS, CDR2 SASEGT. V shed 5 bases and J shed 6 bases, with 11 bases lying between them. The CDR3 reads CASSLEGSQPQHF. CDR3 coding DNA: TGTGCCAGCAGTCTAGAAGGGTCTCAGCCCCAGCATTTT.

This sequence joins TRBV13 and TRBJ1-3, with D unresolved. The CDR3 totals 13 residues. Germline loops: CDR1 PRHDT, CDR2 FYEKMQ (reference sequence). V was clipped by 5 bases and J by 2 bases, with 7 bases between them. The CDR3 protein is CASSLRTGNTIYF. The CDR3 DNA sequence: TGTGCCAGCAGCCTCCGAACTGGAAACACCATATATTTT. Drawing the rest from reference TRBV13 and TRBJ1-3, the complete variable domain is AAGVIQSPRHLIKEKRETATLKCYPIPRHDTVYWYQQGPGQDPQFLISFYEKMQSDKGSIPDRFSAQQFSDYHSELNMSSLELGDSALYFCASSLRTGNTIYFGEGSWLTVV.

This clonotype has a count of ten or more. This chain joins TRBV6-2 or TRBV6-3 and TRBJ1-5; D perhaps matches TRBD1 (6 bases). CDR3 length: 14 amino acids. Germline values: CDR1 MNHEY, CDR2 SVGEGT. Trimming removed 8 bases at V and 4 bases at J, with 15 bases between. The CDR3: CASGGGRRNQPQHF. CDR3 sequence (DNA): TGTGCCAGCGGAGGGGGGCGTAGGAATCAGCCCCAGCATTTT.

This clonotype was detected ten times or more. This chain connects TRBV27 to TRBJ1-6, with a possible D match to TRBD1 (5 bases). Trimming removed 5 bases from V and 5 bases from J, with 10 bases in between. The germline V gene encodes CDR1 MNHEY and CDR2 SMNVEV (reference sequence). CDR3 length: 14 amino acids. The CDR3 sequence: CASSLGGHNSPLHF. CDR3 nucleotide sequence: TGTGCCAGCAGTCTCGGGGGACATAATTCACCCCTCCACTTT.

This clonotype showed up many times. This sequence joins TRBV29-1 and TRBJ2-1, with TRBD1 identical over 7 bases. This CDR3 spans 12 amino acids. Per the germline V gene, CDR1 is SQVTM and CDR2 is ANQGSEA. The CDR3 sequence: CLGQGAYNEQFF. The CDR3 DNA sequence: TGCCTAGGGCAGGGGGCCTACAATGAGCAGTTCTTC.

This clonotype was detected many times. V is TRBV2 and J is TRBJ2-3; no definite D call. This CDR3 comprises 14 residues. V was trimmed by 4 bases and J by 1 base, leaving 9 bases between them. Germline-derived CDR1 and CDR2 are SNHLY and FYNNEI. The CDR3 here is CASSAVRGTDTQYF. CDR3 nucleotides: TGTGCCAGCAGTGCGGTTAGAGGCACAGATACGCAGTATTTT. Full variable domain (rest looked up from reference TRBV2 and TRBJ2-3): EPEVTQTPSHQVTQMGQEVILRCVPISNHLYFYWYRQILGQKVEFLVSFYNNEISEKSEIFDDQFSVERPDGSNFTLKIRSTKLEDSAMYFCASSAVRGTDTQYFGPGTRLTVL.